This T cell receptor beta chain was found in a study of blood T cells in healthy people across ages. Findings and limits, study-wide: Long-lived donors exceeded aged donors in naive CD4+ cells and diversity.

This clonotype has a handful of counts. Antigen unknown. Germline V lookup: CDR1 MNHEY, CDR2 SVGAGI. Trimming shortened V by 8 bases and J by 5 bases, and 10 bases separated the two germline ends. The CDR3 runs to 11 residues. It was with a sample-barcoded 5' primer and a J-beta primer mix that a second PCR of roughly 6 to 11 cycles was run. MiXCR, run by TCRdb on the 5' RACE reads, gives a single entry per CDR3 protein. The sample includes some 320,000 distinct CDR3 sequences, roughly 29% of them seen just once. The TCR originated in a woman in her seventies in good health. J is TRBJ2-7 and V is TRBV6-5; D unresolved. Material: blood. The CDR3 DNA follows: TGTGCCAGCCAGAGTCGCAACGAGCAGTACTTC. Translating it yields CASQSRNEQYF.